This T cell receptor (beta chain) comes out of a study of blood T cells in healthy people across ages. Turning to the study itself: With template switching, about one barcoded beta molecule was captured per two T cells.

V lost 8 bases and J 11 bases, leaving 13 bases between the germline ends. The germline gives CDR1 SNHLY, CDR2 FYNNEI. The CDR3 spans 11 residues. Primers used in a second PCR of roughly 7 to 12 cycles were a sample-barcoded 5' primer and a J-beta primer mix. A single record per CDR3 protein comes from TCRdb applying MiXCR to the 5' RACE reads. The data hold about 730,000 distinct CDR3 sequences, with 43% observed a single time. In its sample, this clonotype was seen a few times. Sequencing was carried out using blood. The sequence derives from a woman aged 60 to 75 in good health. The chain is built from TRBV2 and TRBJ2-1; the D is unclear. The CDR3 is CASAPELKQFF. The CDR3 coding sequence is TGTGCCAGCGCCCCGGAATTAAAGCAGTTCTTC.